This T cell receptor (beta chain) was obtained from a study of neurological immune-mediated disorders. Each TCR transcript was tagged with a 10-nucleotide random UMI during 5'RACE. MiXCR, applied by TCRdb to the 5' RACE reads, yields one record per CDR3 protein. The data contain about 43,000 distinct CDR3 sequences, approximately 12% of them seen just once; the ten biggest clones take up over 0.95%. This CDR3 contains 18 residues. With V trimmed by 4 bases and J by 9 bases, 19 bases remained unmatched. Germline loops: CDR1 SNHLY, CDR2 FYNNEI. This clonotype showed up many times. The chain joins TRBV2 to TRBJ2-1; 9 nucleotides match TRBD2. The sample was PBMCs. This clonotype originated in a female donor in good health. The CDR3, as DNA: TGTGCCAGCAGTGCCCCTAGCGGGGCTAACCCGAAGTACGCTGAGCAGTTCTTC. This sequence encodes CASSAPSGANPKYAEQFF.